What follows are 21 T cell receptor beta chains derived from one specimen sequenced in a study of technical replicates of blood from several donors. TCRdb's table, derived via immunoSEQ multiplex PCR, lists solely in-frame clones and lacks some. The sample includes some 62,000 clones, about 87% of them seen just once. The material sequenced was PBMCs. The origin of the receptors is a human donor in good health. Some clones in this sample may be carry-over from other donors' samples.

The chain is built from TRBV4-2 and TRBJ1-1; 10 nucleotides match TRBD1. The ends lost 0 bases at V and 10 bases at J; junction bases unmatched: 14. The CDR3 runs 17 residues. Looked up from germline, CDR1 is LGHNA and CDR2 is YNFKEQ. The DNA for the CDR3 is TGTGCCAGCAGCCAAGAGGACGGGGGACAGGGGACGGCGTCAGCTTTCTTT. Amino acid sequence: CASSQEDGGQGTASAFF.

This clone was seen just once. The chain carries TRBV18 and TRBJ1-1, with D unclear. The CDR3 is 12 residues long. Trimming shortened V by 5 bases and J by 5 bases, and 9 bases separated the two germline ends. Per the germline V gene, CDR1 is KGHSH and CDR2 is LQKENI. The CDR3 here is CASSGGQTEAFF. The CDR3 DNA is TGTGCCAGCTCAGGAGGGCAGACTGAAGCTTTCTTT.

The chain carries TRBV7-6 and TRBJ2-7, with unresolved D. The germline V and J ends were trimmed by 4 bases and 0 bases, with 22 bases remaining between them. Germline V gene lookup returns CDR1 SGHVS and CDR2 FNYEAQ. The CDR3 runs to 18 residues. The DNA for the CDR3 is TGTGCCAGCAGCTCTCATCTGACTTCCAAAACCAGCTCCTACGAGCAGTACTTC. Translation: CASSSHLTSKTSSYEQYF.

The chain links TRBV4-1 to TRBJ2-1, with D tentatively TRBD2 (5 bases). The CDR3 loop spans 13 amino acids. The V and J ends lost 1 base and 15 bases respectively, with 16 bases between them. CDR1 MGHRA and CDR2 YSYEKL come from the germline V gene. The CDR3, as DNA: TGCGCCAGCAGCCAAGCTTCGGGGTTAATGGGGTTCTTC. Amino acid sequence: CASSQASGLMGFF.

This rearrangement joins TRBV7-2 to TRBJ1-3; D might be TRBD1 (5 bases). The CDR3 is 15 amino acids. V was pared by 4 bases and J by 0 bases, with 10 bases between. In germline, CDR1 is SGHTA, CDR2 FQGNSA. CDR3 coding DNA: TGTGCCAGCAGCTCCCGGGGGGGCTCTGGAAACACCATATATTTT. It specifies CASSSRGGSGNTIYF.

The rearrangement links TRBV11-3 to TRBJ2-2; 9 bases are shared with TRBD2. V lost 1 base and J lost 4; bases outside the gene matches: 1. This CDR3 region has 15 residues. Germline V gene lookup returns CDR1 SGHNT and CDR2 YENEEA. CDR3 amino acids: CASSLGGGVTGELFF. The CDR3, as DNA: TGTGCCAGCAGCTTAGGCGGGGGGGTCACCGGGGAGCTGTTTTTT.

The chain links TRBV4-3 to TRBJ1-4; the D is unclear. V dropped 0 bases and J dropped 8 bases, with 10 bases sitting between them. The V gene's germline CDR1 is LGHNA and CDR2 YSLEER. The CDR3 runs to 14 residues. This chain's CDR3 is CASSQDEGHEKLFF. CDR3 in DNA: TGCGCCAGCAGCCAAGACGAGGGTCACGAAAAACTGTTTTTT.

The V and J genes are TRBV5-1 and TRBJ1-2, with a weak D call TRBD1 (6 bases). V dropped 3 bases and J dropped 6 bases, with 18 bases sitting between them. The CDR3 consists of 15 residues. CDR1 SGHRS and CDR2 YFSETQ come from the germline V gene. The chain's CDR3 is CASSSSGAQWDGYTF. In DNA, the CDR3 is TGCGCCAGCAGCTCCTCAGGGGCCCAGTGGGATGGCTACACCTTC.

J is TRBJ2-7 and V is TRBV4-2, with 10 bases matching TRBD2. The CDR3 runs to 15 residues. Per germline, CDR1 LGHNA and CDR2 YNFKEQ. With 5 bases clipped from V and 2 bases from J, the junction kept 6 bases outside the gene matches. The DNA for the CDR3 is TGTGCCAGCAGCTCTTGGACTAGCGGTACCTACGAGCAGTACTTC. This translates into CASSSWTSGTYEQYF.

The J gene is TRBJ2-7, the V gene TRBV4-1; 10 bases agree with TRBD1. CDR3 length equals 15 residues. V lost 1 base, J lost 1 base, and 1 base stayed unmatched. Germline lookup yields CDR1 MGHRA and CDR2 YSYEKL. For the CDR3, the DNA is TGCGCCAGCAGCCAAGGACAGGGGGCGTCCTACGAGCAGTACTTC. This translates into CASSQGQGASYEQYF.

In the case of this clone: The junction departs from the called germline gene at one end, perhaps through a read error. The same CDR3 is also encoded by other DNA sequences in this sample. The chain uses TRBV6-1 and TRBJ1-2, with D perhaps TRBD1 (5 bases). Germline assignment: CDR1 MNHNS and CDR2 SASEGT. The CDR3 is 15 amino acids. The CDR3 reads CASSRSGTGEAGYTF. Here the CDR3 DNA reads TGTGCTAGCAGTCGAAGCGGTACGGGGGAAGCTGGCTACACCTTC.

J is TRBJ2-2 and V is TRBV2; tentatively, D is TRBD1 (6 bases). The CDR3 is made up of 15 amino acids. In germline, CDR1 is SNHLY, CDR2 FYNNEI. V gave up 7 bases and J gave up 3 bases, with 15 bases separating them. CDR3 amino acids: CASKGQGSDTGELFF. The CDR3 bases are TGTGCCAGCAAGGGGCAGGGGTCAGACACCGGGGAGCTGTTTTTT.

The J gene is TRBJ2-1, the V gene TRBV7-9; 13 nucleotides line up with TRBD2. Losses at the gene ends were 4 bases for V and 7 bases for J; bases not matched to a gene: 10. This CDR3 has 17 residues. Germline assignment: CDR1 SEHNR and CDR2 FQNEAQ (reference sequence). DNA of the CDR3: TGTGCCAGCAGCTCCCTCAAAGGACTAGCGGGAGTAAATGAGCAGTTCTTC. Translating gives CASSSLKGLAGVNEQFF.

The J gene is TRBJ2-7, the V gene TRBV18; 8 bases are shared with TRBD1. This CDR3 has 13 residues. Unmatched junction bases numbered 3, after V lost 5 bases and J lost 3 bases. The germline CDR1 and CDR2 sequences are KGHSH and LQKENI. CDR3 nucleotides: TGTGCCAGCTCAAAGACAGGGGACTACGAGCAGTACTTC. It is translated as CASSKTGDYEQYF. Looking up the rest from reference TRBV18 and TRBJ2-7 gives the full variable domain: NAGVMQNPRHLVRRRGQEARLRCSPMKGHSHVYWYRQLPEEGLKFMVYLQKENIIDESGMPKERFSAEFPKEGPSILRIQQVVRGDSAAYFCASSKTGDYEQYFGPGTRLTVT.

CDR3 sequence (DNA): TGCAGCGTTGACGGGGTGGCTAGCGACCGAGGGAACTTTGTAGAGACCCAGTACTTC. Protein product: CSVDGVASDRGNFVETQYF. The J gene is TRBJ2-5, the V gene TRBV29-1, with TRBD2 as a possible D gene (6 bases). The germline CDR1 and CDR2 sequences are SQVTM and ANQGSEA. CDR3 length: 19 residues. V lost 3 bases to trimming and J lost 4 bases, with 30 bases between them.

The V and J genes are TRBV27 and TRBJ2-3; 10 positions agree with TRBD2. V gave up 2 bases and J gave up 5 bases; unmatched junction bases: 13. The CDR3 spans 18 residues. Germline CDR1 and CDR2: MNHEY and SMNVEV (reference sequence). CDR3 sequence: CASSLTGIKGLAQDTQYF. CDR3 coding DNA: TGTGCCAGCAGTTTAACGGGGATTAAGGGACTAGCGCAAGATACGCAGTATTTT.

The chain employs TRBV6-6 and TRBJ1-3; D gene ambiguous. Germline loops: CDR1 MNHNY, CDR2 SVGAGI (reference sequence). CDR3 length: 14 residues. Between the trimmed V and J ends, which lost 5 bases and 4 bases, there was a span of 12 bases. Here the CDR3 DNA reads TGTGCCAGCAGTCTGAGGGTAACAGGAAACACCATATATTTT. Protein product: CASSLRVTGNTIYF.

The V call is TRBV5-8, the J call TRBJ2-3; no clear D gene. There are 15 residues in the CDR3. The germline V gene encodes CDR1 SGHTS and CDR2 YDEGEE. V gave up 4 bases and J gave up 0 bases, with 12 bases separating them. CDR3 protein: CASSKRRGSTDTQYF. The DNA of the CDR3 is TGTGCCAGCAGCAAACGGCGCGGCAGCACAGATACGCAGTATTTT.

In DNA, the CDR3 is TGTGTCAGAAGCCACAGGACAGGTATCTCCTACGAGCAGTACTTC. Its protein is CVRSHRTGISYEQYF. The V call is TRBV7-5, the J call TRBJ2-7; no DNA check was done on the table's D call, TRBD1. TRBV7-5 is a known pseudogene. The CDR3 totals 15 residues.

Worth noting for this clone: One junction end does not reproduce the germline sequence, and a read error may be involved. This chain uses TRBV10-2 with TRBJ1-2; D is perhaps TRBD1 (6 bases). Germline CDR1 is WSHSY and CDR2 is SAAADI. The CDR3 runs to 15 residues. This CDR3 reads CASSEFRTASFGYTF. For the CDR3, the DNA is TGCGCCAGCAGCGAGTTCAGGACAGCTTCGTTTGGCTACACCTTC.

There are a few counts of this clone. The rearrangement joins TRBV11-1 to TRBJ2-2, with D unclear. This CDR3 spans 13 amino acids. The V end was cut by 6 bases, the J end by 5 bases, with 10 bases between. Germline V gives CDR1 SGHAT, CDR2 FQDESV (reference sequence). For the CDR3, the DNA is TGTGCCAGCAGTCGCAGAATTACCGGGGAGCTGTTTTTT. Encoded protein: CASSRRITGELFF.